These T cell receptor beta chains were read from a single sample in a study of T-cell reconstitution after alpha-beta-depleted transplantation in children. TCRdb fed the PCR reads into MiXCR, producing one record per CDR3 protein. The table includes approximately 190,000 distinct CDR3 sequences, around 8.4% detected once. Sequenced here: PBMCs, mostly from graft donor cells, sampled 360 days after TCRalphabeta/CD19-depleted stem cell transplant. The receptor source for this set is a male patient between 2 and 9 years old who had a stem cell transplant for acute myeloid leukemia, so the T cells may come from the graft donor. Each CDR3 is given without its conserved first and last residue. The D gene is left open where the match is weak.

v_call,d_call,j_call,cdr3_aa
TRBV7-9,NA,TRBJ2-5,ASIQWNREYGTQY
TRBV20-1,NA,TRBJ1-2,SAPGRYGYT
TRBV7-6,TRBD2,TRBJ2-7,ASSFLTGGYEQY
TRBV13,NA,TRBJ2-2,ASSLSGELF
TRBV25-1,NA,TRBJ1-3,ASTRAGDTIY
TRBV5-1,TRBD2,TRBJ2-3,ASSPRLAGPPSDTQY
TRBV29-1,NA,TRBJ1-1,SVERGALGRNTEAF
TRBV12-3/TRBV12-4,TRBD1,TRBJ2-3,ASSWTGGRTQY
TRBV7-2,NA,TRBJ2-3,ASSSISDRTDTQY
TRBV5-1,NA,TRBJ2-7,ASSNSFRDTRYEQY
TRBV27,NA,TRBJ1-3,ASRGEAGNTIY
TRBV5-1,NA,TRBJ1-2,ASSWERGHPYT
TRBV29-1,NA,TRBJ1-4,SVDGQSNEKLF
TRBV5-6,NA,TRBJ2-5,ASSFSGVQETQY
TRBV12-5,NA,TRBJ2-1,ASGFFADRNEQF
TRBV12-5,NA,TRBJ2-7,ASGLPGDSTYEQY
TRBV29-1,TRBD2,TRBJ2-2,SVSRLAGGAANTGELF
TRBV29-1,TRBD1,TRBJ2-3,SVKDRGNLDTQY
TRBV3-1,NA,TRBJ2-5,ASSQMAASTFQETQY
TRBV12-3/TRBV12-4,NA,TRBJ1-1,ASSLGRQSNTEAF
TRBV7-8,TRBD1,TRBJ1-1,ASSSRDRGHTEAF
TRBV20-1,TRBD1,TRBJ1-4,SASGQEVNEKLF
TRBV11-2,TRBD2,TRBJ2-5,ASSQGLAGGLIQETQY
TRBV5-1,NA,TRBJ2-3,ASSYRWGETDTQY
TRBV6-5,TRBD2,TRBJ2-5,ASSYSAGGPEGETQY
TRBV7-3,NA,TRBJ2-2,ASSPRNTGELF
TRBV12-3/TRBV12-4,NA,TRBJ1-6,ASSLRGGLTNSPLH
TRBV5-1,TRBD2,TRBJ2-3,ASSLDGGAADTQY
TRBV7-2,TRBD2,TRBJ2-1,ASSQLAGISYNEQF
TRBV5-1,NA,TRBJ1-1,ASSLVAGTEAF
TRBV7-9,NA,TRBJ1-2,ASSLGYIGYGYT
TRBV10-3,NA,TRBJ2-1,AITPGVQGDEQF
TRBV28,NA,TRBJ2-2,ASSSSGPNTGELF
TRBV11-1,NA,TRBJ2-1,ARRLGLYNEQF
TRBV24-1,TRBD1,TRBJ2-5,ATSDLIRTGDGQETQY
TRBV28,NA,TRBJ2-7,ASSKDSAGDEQY
TRBV29-1,TRBD1,TRBJ2-3,SVGTGGDTQY
TRBV3-1,TRBD2,TRBJ2-5,ASSRAGVGKTQY
TRBV6-4,NA,TRBJ2-1,ASKERDPGADEQF
TRBV11-1,TRBD2,TRBJ2-6,ASSLVRRTSAPPPGANVLT
TRBV20-1,NA,TRBJ2-1,STDSYNEQF